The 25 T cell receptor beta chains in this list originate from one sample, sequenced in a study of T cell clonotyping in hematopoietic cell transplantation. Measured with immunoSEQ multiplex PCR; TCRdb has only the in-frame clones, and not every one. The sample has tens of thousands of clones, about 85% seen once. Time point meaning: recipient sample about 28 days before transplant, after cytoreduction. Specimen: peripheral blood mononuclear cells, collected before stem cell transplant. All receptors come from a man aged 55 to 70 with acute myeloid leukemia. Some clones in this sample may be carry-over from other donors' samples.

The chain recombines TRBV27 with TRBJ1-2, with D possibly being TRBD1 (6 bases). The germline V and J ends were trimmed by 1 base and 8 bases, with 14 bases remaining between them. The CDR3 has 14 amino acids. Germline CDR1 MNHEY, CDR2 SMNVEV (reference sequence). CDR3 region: CASSLLGRGDGYTF. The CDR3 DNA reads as TGTGCCAGCAGTTTATTGGGCAGGGGTGACGGCTACACCTTC.

CDR3 residues: CASSLAYSKGMGETQYF. In nucleotides, the CDR3 is TGTGCCAGCAGCTTAGCGTATAGTAAGGGGATGGGGGAGACCCAGTACTTC. The V call is TRBV7-8, the J call TRBJ2-5, with D perhaps TRBD1 (5 bases). CDR1 and CDR2 (germline): SGHVS, FQNEAQ. CDR3 length: 17 amino acids. The V gene lost 0 bases and the J gene lost 5 bases, with 19 bases spanning the gap.

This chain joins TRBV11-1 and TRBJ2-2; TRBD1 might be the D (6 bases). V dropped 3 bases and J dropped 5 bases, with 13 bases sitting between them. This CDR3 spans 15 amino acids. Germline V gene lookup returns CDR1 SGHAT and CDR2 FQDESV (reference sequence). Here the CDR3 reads CASSFRNRETGELFF. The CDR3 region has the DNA TGTGCCAGCAGCTTCCGTAACAGGGAAACCGGGGAGCTGTTTTTT.

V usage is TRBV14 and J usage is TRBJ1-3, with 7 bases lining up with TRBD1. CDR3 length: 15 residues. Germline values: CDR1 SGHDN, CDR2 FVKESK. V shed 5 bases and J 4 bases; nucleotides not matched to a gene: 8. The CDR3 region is CASSYQTGSGNTIYF. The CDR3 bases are TGTGCCAGCAGCTACCAGACAGGGTCCGGAAACACCATATATTTT.

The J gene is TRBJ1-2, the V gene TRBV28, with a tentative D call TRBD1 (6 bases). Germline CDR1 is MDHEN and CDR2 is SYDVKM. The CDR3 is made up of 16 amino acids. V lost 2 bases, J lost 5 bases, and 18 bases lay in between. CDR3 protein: CASSLIGGGDRYGYTF. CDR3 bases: TGTGCCAGCAGTTTAATCGGGGGGGGCGATAGGTATGGCTACACCTTC.

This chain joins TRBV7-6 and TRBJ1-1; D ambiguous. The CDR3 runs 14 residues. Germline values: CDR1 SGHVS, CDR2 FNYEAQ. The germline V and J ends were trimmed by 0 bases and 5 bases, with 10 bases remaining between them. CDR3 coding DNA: TGTGCCAGCAGCTTAGCGATCTTGGGTACTGAAGCTTTCTTT. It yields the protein CASSLAILGTEAFF.

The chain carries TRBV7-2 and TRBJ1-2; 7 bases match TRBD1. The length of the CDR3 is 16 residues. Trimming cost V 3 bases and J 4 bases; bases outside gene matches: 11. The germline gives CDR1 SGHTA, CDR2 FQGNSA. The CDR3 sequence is CASSLARDSRSYGYTF. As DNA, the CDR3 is TGTGCCAGCAGCTTGGCACGGGACAGCAGATCCTATGGCTACACCTTC. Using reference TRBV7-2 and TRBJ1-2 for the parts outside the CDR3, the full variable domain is GAGVSQSPSNKVTEKGKDVELRCDPISGHTALYWYRQSLGQGLEFLIYFQGNSAPDKSGLPSDRFSAERTGGSVSTLTIQRTQQEDSAVYLCASSLARDSRSYGYTFGSGTRLTVV.

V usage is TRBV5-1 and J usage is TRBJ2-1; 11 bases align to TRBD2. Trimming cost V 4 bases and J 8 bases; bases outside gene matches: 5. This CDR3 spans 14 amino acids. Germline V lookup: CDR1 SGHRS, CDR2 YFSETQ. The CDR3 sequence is CASSASGGYDEQFF. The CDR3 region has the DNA TGCGCCAGCAGCGCTAGCGGGGGGTACGATGAGCAGTTCTTC.

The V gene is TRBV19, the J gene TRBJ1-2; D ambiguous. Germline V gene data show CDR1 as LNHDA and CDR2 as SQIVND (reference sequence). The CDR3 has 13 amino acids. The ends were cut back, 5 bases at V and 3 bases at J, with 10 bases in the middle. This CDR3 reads CASSFMGYYGYTF. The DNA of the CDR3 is TGTGCCAGTAGTTTTATGGGGTACTATGGCTACACCTTC. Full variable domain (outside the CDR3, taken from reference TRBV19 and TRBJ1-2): DGGITQSPKYLFRKEGQNVTLSCEQNLNHDAMYWYRQDPGQGLRLIYYSQIVNDFQKGDIAEGYSVSREKKESFPLTVTSAQKNPTAFYLCASSFMGYYGYTFGSGTRLTVV.

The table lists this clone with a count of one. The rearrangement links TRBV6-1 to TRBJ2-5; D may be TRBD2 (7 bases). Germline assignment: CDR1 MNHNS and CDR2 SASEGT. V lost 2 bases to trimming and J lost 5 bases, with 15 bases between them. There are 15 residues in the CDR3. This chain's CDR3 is CASSENGGGAETQYF. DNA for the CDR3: TGTGCCAGCAGTGAAAATGGTGGGGGGGCGGAGACCCAGTACTTC.

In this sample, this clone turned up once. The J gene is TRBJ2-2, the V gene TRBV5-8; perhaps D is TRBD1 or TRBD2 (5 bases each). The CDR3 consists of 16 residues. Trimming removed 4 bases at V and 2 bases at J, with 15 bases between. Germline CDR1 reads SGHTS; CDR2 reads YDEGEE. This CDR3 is CASSLGTGVNTGELFF. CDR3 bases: TGTGCCAGCAGCCTCGGGACCGGGGTCAACACCGGGGAGCTGTTTTTT.

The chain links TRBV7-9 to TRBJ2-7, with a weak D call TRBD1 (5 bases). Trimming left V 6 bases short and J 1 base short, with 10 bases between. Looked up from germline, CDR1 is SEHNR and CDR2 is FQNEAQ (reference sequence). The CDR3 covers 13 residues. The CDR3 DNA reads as TGTGCCAGCAGTCCAGCAGGGTCCTACGAGCAGTACTTC. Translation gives CASSPAGSYEQYF.

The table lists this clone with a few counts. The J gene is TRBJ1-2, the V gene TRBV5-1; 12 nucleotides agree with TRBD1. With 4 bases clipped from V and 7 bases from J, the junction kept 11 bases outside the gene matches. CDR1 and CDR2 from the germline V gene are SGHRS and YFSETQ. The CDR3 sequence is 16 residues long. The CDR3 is CASSPIGDRGRGGYTF. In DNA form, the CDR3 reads TGCGCCAGCAGCCCAATAGGGGACAGGGGGCGCGGTGGCTACACCTTC.

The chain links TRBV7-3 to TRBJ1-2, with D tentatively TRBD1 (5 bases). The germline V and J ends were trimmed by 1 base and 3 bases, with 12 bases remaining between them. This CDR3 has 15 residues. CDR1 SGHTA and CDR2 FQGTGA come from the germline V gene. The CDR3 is CASSLKGKGDYGYTF. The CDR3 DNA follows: TGTGCCAGCAGCTTAAAGGGGAAAGGAGACTATGGCTACACCTTC.

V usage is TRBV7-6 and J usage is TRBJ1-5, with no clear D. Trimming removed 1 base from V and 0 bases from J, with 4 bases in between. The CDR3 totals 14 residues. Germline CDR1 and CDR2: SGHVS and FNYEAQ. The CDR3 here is CASSLGYSNQPQHF. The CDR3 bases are TGTGCCAGCAGCTTAGGGTATAGCAATCAGCCCCAGCATTTT.

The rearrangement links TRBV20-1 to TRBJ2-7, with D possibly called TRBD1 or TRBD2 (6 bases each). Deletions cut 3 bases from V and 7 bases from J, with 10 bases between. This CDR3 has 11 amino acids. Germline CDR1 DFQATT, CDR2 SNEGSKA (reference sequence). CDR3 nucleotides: TGCAGTGCTAGTACAGGGACTGAGCAGTACTTC. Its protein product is CSASTGTEQYF.

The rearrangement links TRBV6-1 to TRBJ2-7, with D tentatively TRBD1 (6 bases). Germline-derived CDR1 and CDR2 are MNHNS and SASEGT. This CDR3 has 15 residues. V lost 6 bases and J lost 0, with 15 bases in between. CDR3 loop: CASRPDRSPSYEQYF. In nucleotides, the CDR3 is TGTGCCAGCAGACCCGACAGGTCCCCCTCCTACGAGCAGTACTTC.

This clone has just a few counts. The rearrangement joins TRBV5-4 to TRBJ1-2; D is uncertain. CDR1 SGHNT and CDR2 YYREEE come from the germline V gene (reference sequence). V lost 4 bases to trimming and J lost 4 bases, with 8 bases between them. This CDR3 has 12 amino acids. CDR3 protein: CASSRDTYGYTF. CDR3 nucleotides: TGTGCCAGCAGCCGAGACACCTATGGCTACACCTTC.

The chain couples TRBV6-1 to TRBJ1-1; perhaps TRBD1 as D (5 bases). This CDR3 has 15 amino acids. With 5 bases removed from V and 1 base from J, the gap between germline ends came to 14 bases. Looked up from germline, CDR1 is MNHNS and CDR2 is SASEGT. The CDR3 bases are TGTGCCAGCAGTAAAGAGCAAGACAGGAACACTGAAGCTTTCTTT. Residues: CASSKEQDRNTEAFF.

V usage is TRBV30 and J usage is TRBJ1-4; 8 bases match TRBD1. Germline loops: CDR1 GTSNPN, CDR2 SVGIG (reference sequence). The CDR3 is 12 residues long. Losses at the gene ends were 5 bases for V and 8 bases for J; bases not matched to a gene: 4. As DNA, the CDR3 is TGTGCCTGGGGACAGGGTGGGGAAAAACTGTTTTTT. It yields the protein CAWGQGGEKLFF.

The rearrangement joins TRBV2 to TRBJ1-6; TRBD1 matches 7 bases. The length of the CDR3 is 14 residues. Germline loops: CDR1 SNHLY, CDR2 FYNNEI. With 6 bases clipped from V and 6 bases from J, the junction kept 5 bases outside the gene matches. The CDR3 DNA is TGTGCCAGCAGAAAACAGGGGATTAATTCACCCCTCCACTTT. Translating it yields CASRKQGINSPLHF. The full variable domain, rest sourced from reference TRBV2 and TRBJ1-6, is EPEVTQTPSHQVTQMGQEVILRCVPISNHLYFYWYRQILGQKVEFLVSFYNNEISEKSEIFDDQFSVERPDGSNFTLKIRSTKLEDSAMYFCASRKQGINSPLHFGNGTRLTVT.

CDR3 region: CSVKDNQPQHF. CDR3 nucleotides: TGCAGTGTTAAGGATAATCAGCCCCAGCATTTT. The chain uses TRBV20-1 and TRBJ1-5; D uncertain. There are 11 residues in the CDR3. Trimming cost V 7 bases and J 4 bases, with 8 bases left between them. The germline gives CDR1 DFQATT, CDR2 SNEGSKA (reference sequence).

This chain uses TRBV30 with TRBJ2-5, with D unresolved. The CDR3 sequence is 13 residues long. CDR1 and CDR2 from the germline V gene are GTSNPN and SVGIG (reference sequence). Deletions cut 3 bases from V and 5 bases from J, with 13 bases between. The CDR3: CAWRPKDRETQYF. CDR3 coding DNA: TGTGCCTGGAGACCTAAGGATCGGGAGACCCAGTACTTC.

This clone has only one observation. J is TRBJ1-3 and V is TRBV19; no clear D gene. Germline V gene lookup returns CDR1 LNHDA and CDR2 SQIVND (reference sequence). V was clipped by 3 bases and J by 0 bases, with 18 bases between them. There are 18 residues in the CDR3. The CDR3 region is CASSMKGNRPYSGNTIYF. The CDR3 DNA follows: TGTGCCAGTAGTATGAAGGGTAATCGCCCCTACTCTGGAAACACCATATATTTT.

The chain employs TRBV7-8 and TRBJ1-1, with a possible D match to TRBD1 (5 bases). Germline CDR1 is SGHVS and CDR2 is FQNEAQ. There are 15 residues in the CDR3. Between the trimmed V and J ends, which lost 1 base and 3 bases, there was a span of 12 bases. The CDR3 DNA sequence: TGTGCCAGCAGCTTAGAAGGCAGGGCGCACACTGAAGCTTTCTTT. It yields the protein CASSLEGRAHTEAFF. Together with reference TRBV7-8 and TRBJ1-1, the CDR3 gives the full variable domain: GAGVSQSPRYKVAKRGQDVALRCDPISGHVSLFWYQQALGQGPEFLTYFQNEAQLDKSGLPSDRFFAERPEGSVSTLKIQRTQQEDSAVYLCASSLEGRAHTEAFFGQGTRLTVV.